These 21 T cell receptor beta chains were sequenced from one sample in a study of long-term antiretroviral therapy in people with HIV. The run of the v3.0 immunoSEQ assay was at survey level. The protocol was immunoSEQ multiplex PCR, while the TCRdb copy is restricted to in-frame clones and leaves out a portion. Of 26,000 or so clones listed, more than 85% were seen once; the top ten hold about 9.4%. Sample: unsorted PBMCs, taken 6.2 years after starting antiretroviral therapy. The receptor set was obtained from a man in his forties or fifties with HIV.

Only one count was recorded for this clone. The J gene is TRBJ2-6, the V gene TRBV9; 8 bases match TRBD1. The V gene's germline CDR1 is SGDLS and CDR2 YYNGEE. This CDR3 has 17 amino acids. With 4 bases clipped from V and 1 base from J, the junction kept 7 bases outside the gene matches. This CDR3 is CASSPRQGSSGANVLTF. The CDR3 DNA follows: TGTGCCAGCAGCCCGAGACAGGGGAGTTCTGGGGCCAACGTCCTGACTTTC.

The chain carries TRBV30 and TRBJ2-3; D might be TRBD1 (7 bases). Looked up from germline, CDR1 is GTSNPN and CDR2 is SVGIG (reference sequence). V shed 5 bases and J shed 0 bases, with 12 bases lying between them. CDR3 length: 14 residues. The CDR3 spells CAWGRGQSTDTQYF. The CDR3 nucleotides are TGTGCCTGGGGGCGGGGACAGAGCACAGATACGCAGTATTTT.

The chain employs TRBV4-3 and TRBJ2-7; TRBD1 matches 8 bases. Germline V gives CDR1 LGHNA, CDR2 YSLEER. Unmatched junction bases numbered 6, after V lost 2 bases and J lost 3 bases. CDR3 size: 15 residues. The CDR3 DNA is TGCGCCAGCAGCCAATCTTGGACAGGGAGCTACGAGCAGTACTTC. Translation gives CASSQSWTGSYEQYF.

The V and J genes are TRBV20-1 and TRBJ2-7; D is unresolved. Trimming shortened V by 1 base and J by 6 bases, and 7 bases separated the two germline ends. The CDR3 spans 11 residues. The V gene's germline CDR1 is DFQATT and CDR2 SNEGSKA (reference sequence). CDR3 coding DNA: TGCAGTGCTAGAGGTCCCCTCGAGCAGTACTTC. Its protein is CSARGPLEQYF.

The rearrangement links TRBV5-6 to TRBJ2-1; TRBD1 or TRBD2 may be the D gene (7 bases each). The V gene's germline CDR1 is SGHDT and CDR2 YYEEEE. The CDR3 is 16 residues long. Trimming took 6 bases from V and 4 from J, leaving 20 bases between them. The CDR3 coding sequence is TGTGCCAGCACGGCGGGGGCAGGGGGTCATTACAATGAGCAGTTCTTC. This encodes CASTAGAGGHYNEQFF.

This clone appeared a single time. This chain uses TRBV5-4 with TRBJ2-7; D is unresolved. V lost 0 bases to trimming and J lost 6 bases, with 16 bases between them. Germline V gene data show CDR1 as SGHNT and CDR2 as YYREEE (reference sequence). The CDR3 is 15 residues long. In DNA form, the CDR3 reads TGTGCCAGCAGCTTGGGTCCTGGCGTAGGTGGCGAGCAGTACTTC. It encodes CASSLGPGVGGEQYF. Supplemented by reference TRBV5-4 and TRBJ2-7, the full variable domain reads ETGVTQSPTHLIKTRGQQVTLRCSSQSGHNTVSWYQQALGQGPQFIFQYYREEENGRGNFPPRFSGLQFPNYSSELNVNALELDDSALYLCASSLGPGVGGEQYFGPGTRLTVT.

The rearrangement links TRBV29-1 to TRBJ1-1; a weak D match, TRBD1 (6 bases). The CDR3 runs to 15 residues. The V end was cut by 4 bases, the J end by 0 bases, with 15 bases between. Germline CDR1 reads SQVTM; CDR2 reads ANQGSEA. The CDR3 loop reads CSVVLAQGLNTEAFF. The CDR3 DNA is TGCAGCGTTGTATTGGCCCAGGGGCTGAACACTGAAGCTTTCTTT.

This clone has just a few counts. The V gene is TRBV9, the J gene TRBJ2-7; D gene ambiguous. Trimming took off 4 bases at V and 5 bases at J, with 13 bases between the two ends. The CDR3 sequence is 13 residues long. Germline CDR1 is SGDLS and CDR2 is YYNGEE. As DNA, the CDR3 is TGTGCCAGCAGCTCCAACCTTAGAGACGAGCAGTACTTC. This gives the protein CASSSNLRDEQYF.

V gene TRBV7-7 combines with J gene TRBJ2-2; 10 bases agree with TRBD2. The V gene's germline CDR1 is SSHAT and CDR2 FNYEAQ (reference sequence). The CDR3 runs to 16 residues. V shed 5 bases and J 3 bases; nucleotides not matched to a gene: 6. Written as DNA, the CDR3 is TGTGCCAGCAGCCCCCAAAGCGGGGGGGACACCGGGGAGCTGTTTTTT. The encoded protein is CASSPQSGGDTGELFF.

CDR3: CASSASKQETQYF. For the CDR3, the DNA is TGTGCCAGTAGTGCTTCTAAACAGGAGACCCAGTACTTC. This sequence joins TRBV19 and TRBJ2-5; no firm D call. The CDR3 covers 13 residues. Deletions cut 5 bases from V and 5 bases from J, with 12 bases between. Germline-derived CDR1 and CDR2 are LNHDA and SQIVND (reference sequence).

This chain uses TRBV6-5 with TRBJ1-1; D is unclear. The CDR3 totals 13 residues. V was shortened by 3 bases and J by 4 bases, with 9 bases between the two germline ends. Germline V lookup: CDR1 MNHEY, CDR2 SVGAGI. Here the CDR3 reads CASSYFGRTEAFF. CDR3 in DNA: TGTGCCAGCAGTTATTTCGGGCGCACTGAAGCTTTCTTT.

This chain connects TRBV5-4 to TRBJ1-5, with a weak D call TRBD1 (6 bases). The CDR3 covers 13 residues. Germline assignment: CDR1 SGHNT and CDR2 YYREEE (reference sequence). V was cut by 4 bases and J by 6 bases, with 11 bases left in between. The CDR3 sequence: CASSHREFQPQHF. As DNA, the CDR3 is TGTGCCAGCAGCCACAGGGAGTTTCAGCCCCAGCATTTT. Based on the CDR3 plus reference TRBV5-4 and TRBJ1-5, the full variable domain is ETGVTQSPTHLIKTRGQQVTLRCSSQSGHNTVSWYQQALGQGPQFIFQYYREEENGRGNFPPRFSGLQFPNYSSELNVNALELDDSALYLCASSHREFQPQHFGDGTRLSIL.

This chain links TRBV10-3 with TRBJ1-4, with D tentatively TRBD1 (6 bases). Germline V CDR1 and CDR2: ENHRY, SYGVKD. The CDR3 sequence is 20 residues long. Trimming removed 2 bases at V and 0 bases at J, with 22 bases between. CDR3 residues: CAISEPLWAGAFTTNEKLFF. The CDR3 nucleotides read TGTGCCATCAGTGAGCCCCTCTGGGCAGGGGCCTTTACAACTAATGAAAAACTGTTTTTT.

This clone was found once. The chain recombines TRBV6-5 with TRBJ2-3; D possibly corresponds to TRBD2 (5 bases). The V end lost 7 bases, the J end lost 0 bases, and 11 bases lay between the germline ends. The CDR3 length is 14 residues. Germline loops: CDR1 MNHEY, CDR2 SVGAGI. CDR3 residues: CASKIGGSTDTQYF. The CDR3 region has the DNA TGTGCCAGCAAGATCGGAGGTAGCACAGATACGCAGTATTTT.

The chain employs TRBV12-5 and TRBJ2-1, with TRBD2 matching 7 bases. From germline, CDR1 is LGHNT and CDR2 FRNRAP. The J segment lost 8 bases and the V segment lost 2 bases, leaving 21 bases of the junction unmatched. The CDR3 runs to 19 residues. CDR3 loop: CASGLSRSPGRMGFYEQFF. CDR3 sequence (DNA): TGTGCTAGTGGTTTGAGCCGCTCCCCCGGGAGGATGGGCTTTTATGAGCAGTTCTTC.

The rearrangement links TRBV9 to TRBJ2-7; D possibly corresponds to TRBD2 (6 bases). Per the germline V gene, CDR1 is SGDLS and CDR2 is YYNGEE. Between the trimmed V and J ends, which lost 0 bases and 4 bases, there was a span of 14 bases. The CDR3 has 15 residues. The CDR3 DNA sequence: TGTGCCAGCAGCGTAGGTGTGGAGGGCACGTACGAGCAGTACTTC. This translates into CASSVGVEGTYEQYF.

A single count supports this clone. The V gene is TRBV6-5, the J gene TRBJ2-7; D unresolved. The CDR3 is 12 residues long. Per germline, CDR1 MNHEY and CDR2 SVGAGI. Deletions cut 6 bases from V and 2 bases from J, with 8 bases between. The DNA of the CDR3 is TGTGCCAGCAGCAACGGGCCCTACGAGCAGTACTTC. It encodes CASSNGPYEQYF.

This clone was counted a single time. This rearrangement joins TRBV7-9 to TRBJ2-7; 9 nucleotides line up with TRBD1. Losses at the gene ends were 8 bases for V and 0 bases for J; bases not matched to a gene: 5. Germline CDR1 is SEHNR and CDR2 is FQNEAQ (reference sequence). The CDR3 spans 14 residues. CDR3 sequence reads: CASRGQGSSYEQYF. CDR3 DNA: TGTGCCAGCCGGGGACAGGGAAGCTCCTACGAGCAGTACTTC.

The V call is TRBV10-3, the J call TRBJ1-5; D is ambiguous. With 3 bases removed from V and 6 bases from J, the gap between germline ends came to 12 bases. Looked up from germline, CDR1 is ENHRY and CDR2 is SYGVKD. The CDR3 is 14 amino acids. CDR3: CAISDGLVGQPQHF. The CDR3 coding sequence is TGTGCCATCAGTGATGGGTTAGTCGGTCAGCCCCAGCATTTT.

This chain links TRBV11-2 with TRBJ2-7; 11 bases align to TRBD2. J lost 1 base, V lost 4 bases, and 12 bases had no gene match. The CDR3 is made up of 18 amino acids. The germline V gene has CDR1 SGHAT and CDR2 FQNNGV. Here the CDR3 DNA reads TGTGCCAGCAGCTCGATAAAAACCGGGACTAGCGGTTCCTACGAGCAGTACTTC. It translates to CASSSIKTGTSGSYEQYF.

V is TRBV18 and J is TRBJ2-7, with D maybe TRBD1 (6 bases). The CDR3 is made up of 14 amino acids. Germline lookup yields CDR1 KGHSH and CDR2 LQKENI. Trimming removed 1 base at V and 6 bases at J, with 13 bases between. The CDR3 here is CASSPLAGDGEQYF. The CDR3 coding sequence is TGTGCCAGCTCACCACTAGCAGGGGATGGCGAGCAGTACTTC. The full variable domain, its missing parts supplied by reference TRBV18 and TRBJ2-7, is NAGVMQNPRHLVRRRGQEARLRCSPMKGHSHVYWYRQLPEEGLKFMVYLQKENIIDESGMPKERFSAEFPKEGPSILRIQQVVRGDSAAYFCASSPLAGDGEQYFGPGTRLTVT.